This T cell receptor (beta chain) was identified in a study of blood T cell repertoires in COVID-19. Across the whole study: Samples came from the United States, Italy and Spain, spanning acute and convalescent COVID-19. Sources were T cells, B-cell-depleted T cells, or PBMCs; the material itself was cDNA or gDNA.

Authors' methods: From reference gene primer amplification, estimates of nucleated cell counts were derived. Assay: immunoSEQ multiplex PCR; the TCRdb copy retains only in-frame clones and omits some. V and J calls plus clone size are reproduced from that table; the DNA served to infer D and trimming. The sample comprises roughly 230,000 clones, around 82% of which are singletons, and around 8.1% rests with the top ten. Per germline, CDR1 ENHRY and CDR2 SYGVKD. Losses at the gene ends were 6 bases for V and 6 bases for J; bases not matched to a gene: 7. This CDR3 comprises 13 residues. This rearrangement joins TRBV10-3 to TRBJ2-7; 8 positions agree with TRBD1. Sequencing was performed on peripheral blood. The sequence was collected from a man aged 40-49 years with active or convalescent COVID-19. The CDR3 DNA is TGTGCCATCAGAGAGACAGGGGAACGCGAGCAGTACTTC. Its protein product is CAIRETGEREQYF.